These T cell receptor beta chains were read from a single sample in a study of identical twins. TCRdb analysed the 5' RACE reads with MiXCR anew, one entry per CDR3 protein. The sample yields about 690,000 distinct CDR3 sequences, about 20% seen once. These data were also reused for a study on T cells expressing NK-cell markers.

Sample: PBMCs. The receptor source for this set is a woman younger than 30 in good health. The CDR3 runs from the conserved cysteine through the conserved F or W. A D gene is named only where the DNA matches it firmly. Part of the rows lack a size; the others show once, few, many or a class for expanded clones.

v_call,clone_size,d_call,j_call,cdr3_aa,cdr3_nt
TRBV7-9,few,.,TRBJ1-1,CASSFQTVEAFF,TGTGCCAGCAGCTTCCAGACAGTAGAAGCTTTCTTT
TRBV6-2/TRBV6-3,.,.,TRBJ2-5,CASSYSRMLQYF,TGTGCCAGCAGTTACTCGAGGATGCTTCAGTACTTC
TRBV19,.,TRBD1,TRBJ1-1,CASSYRGDTEAFF,TGTGCCAGTAGTTACAGGGGCGACACTGAAGCTTTCTTT
TRBV6-2/TRBV6-3,.,TRBD2,TRBJ2-1,CASSYSIIRTSGGTSSYNEQFF,TGTGCCAGCAGTTACAGCATCATTAGGACTAGCGGGGGAACCAGCTCCTACAATGAGCAGTTCTTC
TRBV29-1,.,TRBD2,TRBJ2-7,CSFRAGATYEQYF,TGCAGCTTCCGAGCGGGAGCGACTTACGAGCAGTACTTC
TRBV27,.,.,TRBJ1-1,CASSDTFRVGDTEAFF,TGTGCCAGCAGTGACACTTTCAGGGTTGGGGACACTGAAGCTTTCTTT
TRBV6-2/TRBV6-3,few,TRBD2,TRBJ2-7,CASSIAGVTYEQYF,TGTGCCAGCAGTATAGCGGGGGTCACCTACGAGCAGTACTTC
TRBV5-1,.,.,TRBJ2-7,CASSLGTGSLTYEQYF,TGCGCCAGCAGCTTGGGAACCGGGTCTCTAACCTACGAGCAGTACTTC
TRBV30,few,.,TRBJ2-3,CAWSYRDTQYF,TGTGCCTGGAGTTATCGGGATACGCAGTATTTT
TRBV20-1,few,TRBD2,TRBJ2-5,CSASTLAGQETQYF,TGCAGTGCCTCGACCTTAGCGGGCCAAGAGACCCAGTACTTC
TRBV7-9,few,TRBD2,TRBJ2-1,CASSPSLAGGVYNEQFF,TGTGCCAGCAGCCCCTCACTAGCGGGAGGGGTCTACAATGAGCAGTTCTTC
TRBV20-1,many,.,TRBJ2-3,CSARRGSSTDTQYF,TGCAGTGCTCGCAGGGGCTCTAGCACAGATACGCAGTATTTT
TRBV11-2,few,TRBD2,TRBJ2-1,CASSSESRGGSHNEQFF,TGTGCCAGCAGCTCAGAAAGCCGCGGGGGGTCCCACAATGAGCAGTTCTTC
TRBV29-1,.,.,TRBJ1-1,CSVFTVPYRNTEAFF,TGCAGCGTTTTTACCGTCCCGTATCGGAACACTGAAGCTTTCTTT
TRBV6-4,few,.,TRBJ2-1,CASRGAYNEQFF,TGTGCCAGCCGCGGGGCTTACAATGAGCAGTTCTTC
TRBV6-1,many,.,TRBJ1-1,CASSPDTRTTEAFF,TGTGCCAGCAGTCCGGACACCCGGACCACTGAAGCTTTCTTT
TRBV7-2,.,TRBD2,TRBJ2-1,CASSYTGGGNNEQFF,TGTGCCAGCAGCTACACGGGGGGAGGGAACAATGAGCAGTTCTTC
TRBV5-6,few,TRBD1,TRBJ2-7,CASSLGTGEPFRRPYEQYF,TGTGCCAGCAGCTTGGGGACAGGGGAACCTTTTCGTAGACCCTACGAGCAGTACTTC
TRBV20-1,.,.,TRBJ2-2,CSARGDEGWNTGELFF,TGCAGTGCTAGAGGAGACGAGGGGTGGAACACCGGGGAGCTGTTTTTT
TRBV6-5,.,TRBD1,TRBJ2-7,CASSYSSPSRGLVEQYF,TGTGCCAGCAGTTACTCGTCGCCGAGCAGGGGGCTAGTCGAGCAGTACTTC
TRBV5-1,.,.,TRBJ2-7,CASSLFQGNEQYF,TGCGCCAGCAGCTTGTTTCAGGGGAACGAGCAGTACTTC
TRBV20-1,few,TRBD2,TRBJ2-2,CSASTSGSGTGELFF,TGCAGTGCTTCGACTAGCGGGAGTGGCACCGGGGAGCTGTTTTTT
TRBV20-1,few,.,TRBJ2-7,CSAPPHDSQGYEQYF,TGCAGTGCTCCGCCCCACGACAGTCAGGGGTACGAGCAGTACTTC
TRBV7-2,.,.,TRBJ2-1,CASSFSRENEQFF,TGTGCCAGCAGCTTTTCTAGGGAGAATGAGCAGTTCTTC
TRBV5-1,.,TRBD2,TRBJ2-3,CASSIGRADTDTQYF,TGCGCCAGCTCGATCGGGAGGGCGGACACAGATACGCAGTATTTT
TRBV29-1,few,.,TRBJ2-2,CSVYTGELFF,TGCAGCGTTTACACCGGGGAGCTGTTTTTT
TRBV7-8,.,.,TRBJ2-3,CASSSQVRVAVVTDTQYF,TGTGCCAGCAGCTCACAAGTTCGGGTAGCGGTTGTCACAGATACGCAGTATTTT
TRBV20-1,few,TRBD2,TRBJ2-7,CSARDPTSGIYEQYF,TGCAGTGCTAGAGATCCTACTAGCGGGATCTACGAGCAGTACTTC
TRBV29-1,.,.,TRBJ1-3,CSVDPGYGNTIYF,TGCAGCGTTGACCCCGGTTATGGAAACACCATATATTTT
TRBV10-2,.,TRBD2,TRBJ2-1,CASSKTIAGGPNEQFF,TGCGCCAGCAGTAAAACCATAGCGGGAGGGCCCAATGAGCAGTTCTTC
TRBV20-1,many,TRBD1,TRBJ2-5,CSARARDRDKKETQYF,TGCAGTGCTAGAGCCAGGGACAGGGATAAAAAAGAGACCCAGTACTTC
TRBV12-3/TRBV12-4,few,.,TRBJ2-1,CASSLARRGSNEQFF,TGTGCCAGCAGTTTAGCCAGAAGGGGGTCGAATGAGCAGTTCTTC
TRBV12-3/TRBV12-4,few,TRBD1,TRBJ1-1,CASSFAQGATEAFF,TGTGCCAGCAGTTTTGCACAGGGGGCGACTGAAGCTTTCTTT
TRBV6-2/TRBV6-3,few,TRBD2,TRBJ2-1,CASSYPRTSGGESSYNEQFF,TGTGCCAGCAGTTACCCCCGGACTAGCGGGGGGGAAAGCTCCTACAATGAGCAGTTCTTC
TRBV4-1,.,.,TRBJ1-2,CASSPVRDTYGYTF,TGCGCCAGCAGCCCAGTCCGGGACACGTATGGCTACACCTTC
TRBV20-1,.,.,TRBJ1-1,CSANQPRVF,TGCAGCGCTAACCAGCCAAGGGTCTTT
TRBV11-2,many,TRBD1,TRBJ2-3,CASSLEDRVDTQYF,TGTGCCAGCAGCTTGGAGGACAGGGTGGATACGCAGTATTTT
TRBV4-3,.,TRBD2,TRBJ2-1,CASSQVRPSGSSYSEQFF,TGCGCCAGCAGCCAAGTGAGACCTAGCGGGTCCTCGTATAGTGAGCAGTTCTTC
TRBV27,.,.,TRBJ2-4,CASNPRPATVKNIQYF,TGTGCCAGCAACCCTCGGCCGGCTACGGTCAAAAACATTCAGTACTTC
TRBV12-3/TRBV12-4,few,TRBD1,TRBJ1-5,CASSAGQGVGNQPQHF,TGTGCCAGCAGTGCGGGACAGGGGGTGGGCAATCAGCCCCAGCATTTT
TRBV20-1,.,.,TRBJ2-1,CSARIGGDYNEQFF,TGCAGTGCTAGGATCGGAGGGGATTACAATGAGCAGTTCTTC
TRBV20-1,few,TRBD1,TRBJ2-5,CSAESGQGAQETQYF,TGCAGTGCGGAATCGGGACAGGGAGCACAAGAGACCCAGTACTTC
TRBV20-1,few,TRBD2,TRBJ2-7,CSASALAGGSYEQYF,TGCAGTGCTAGCGCTCTCGCGGGGGGATCCTACGAGCAGTACTTC
TRBV7-2,.,.,TRBJ2-7,CASSLVVREPVYEQYF,TGTGCCAGCAGCTTAGTTGTCCGGGAGCCCGTATACGAGCAGTACTTC
TRBV20-1,.,TRBD1,TRBJ1-4,CSASGQAEGKLFF,TGCAGTGCTTCTGGACAGGCAGAGGGAAAACTGTTTTTT